Presented here are 25 T cell receptor beta chains from one specimen sequenced in a study of blood T cell repertoires in COVID-19. The protocol was immunoSEQ multiplex PCR, while the TCRdb copy is restricted to in-frame clones and leaves out a portion. The sample yields under 300,000 clones, 70% to 90% seen once. Sequenced: peripheral blood. These receptors all come from a man aged 25-45 years who had recovered from COVID-19.

The V gene is TRBV3-1 (or the pseudogene TRBV3-2), the J gene TRBJ2-3; 8 nucleotides match TRBD2. Germline loops: CDR1 LGHDT, CDR2 YNNKEL (reference sequence). CDR3 length: 15 amino acids. With 4 bases clipped from V and 3 bases from J, the junction kept 6 bases outside the gene matches. Written as DNA, the CDR3 is TGTGCCAGCAGCCCAGCAGCGGGGGCGACAGATACGCAGTATTTT. Translated: CASSPAAGATDTQYF.

V gene TRBV18 combines with J gene TRBJ2-7, with D possibly being TRBD2 (5 bases). Germline values: CDR1 KGHSH, CDR2 LQKENI. The V and J ends lost 2 bases and 1 base respectively, with 6 bases between them. The CDR3 extends over 13 amino acids. Here the CDR3 reads CASSPGESYEQYF. The CDR3 DNA is TGTGCCAGCTCACCAGGGGAGTCCTACGAGCAGTACTTC.

The V call is TRBV7-2, the J call TRBJ2-3; 10 positions agree with TRBD2. The germline V gene encodes CDR1 SGHTA and CDR2 FQGNSA. CDR3 length: 16 amino acids. After removal of 4 bases from V and 3 bases from J, the junction contained 7 bases not matched to a gene. This CDR3 reads CASSWGPAGGTDTQYF. CDR3 in DNA: TGTGCCAGCAGCTGGGGCCCAGCGGGGGGGACAGATACGCAGTATTTT. Variable domain in full (rest from reference TRBV7-2 and TRBJ2-3): GAGVSQSPSNKVTEKGKDVELRCDPISGHTALYWYRQSLGQGLEFLIYFQGNSAPDKSGLPSDRFSAERTGGSVSTLTIQRTQQEDSAVYLCASSWGPAGGTDTQYFGPGTRLTVL.

The chain couples TRBV12-3 or TRBV12-4 to TRBJ2-7; D is unresolved. CDR3 length: 12 amino acids. The germline V and J ends were trimmed by 1 base and 3 bases, with 4 bases remaining between them. Here the CDR3 DNA reads TGTGCCAGCAGTTTAGGTCTCTACGAGCAGTACTTC. It specifies CASSLGLYEQYF.

J is TRBJ2-5 and V is TRBV3-1 (or the pseudogene TRBV3-2), with 11 bases identical to TRBD2. J was trimmed by 5 bases and V by 1 base; bases with no gene match: 3. Germline lookup yields CDR1 LGHDT and CDR2 YNNKEL (reference sequence). This CDR3 has 15 amino acids. The CDR3 DNA is TGTGCCAGCAGCCAAGGACTAGCGGGACGGGAGACCCAGTACTTC. Translation: CASSQGLAGRETQYF.

The J gene is TRBJ2-7, the V gene TRBV9; 8 positions agree with TRBD1. CDR1 SGDLS and CDR2 YYNGEE come from the germline V gene. CDR3 length equals 16 residues. Unmatched junction bases numbered 9, after V lost 0 bases and J lost 4 bases. CDR3 in amino acids: CASSVGGLHRGYEQYF. The DNA for the CDR3 is TGTGCCAGCAGCGTAGGAGGCCTCCACAGGGGGTACGAGCAGTACTTC.

DNA for the CDR3: TGCGCCAGCAAGGGAATCGGGACAGGATTTGAAAAACTGTTTTTT. It translates to CASKGIGTGFEKLFF. The chain employs TRBV5-1 and TRBJ1-4; 8 nucleotides match TRBD1. With V trimmed by 6 bases and J by 7 bases, 11 bases remained unmatched. Germline CDR1 is SGHRS and CDR2 is YFSETQ. The CDR3 has 15 residues.

This clone has just one count. This chain links TRBV7-6 with TRBJ1-1, with D possibly TRBD1 on 6 matching bases. Trimming removed 4 bases from V and 4 bases from J, with 16 bases in between. The CDR3 totals 15 residues. Per germline, CDR1 SGHVS and CDR2 FNYEAQ. The CDR3 sequence is CASSSTRQGSTEAFF. CDR3 sequence (DNA): TGTGCCAGCAGCTCCACCCGGCAGGGGAGCACTGAAGCTTTCTTT. Based on the CDR3 plus reference TRBV7-6 and TRBJ1-1, the full variable domain is GAGVSQSPRYKVTKRGQDVALRCDPISGHVSLYWYRQALGQGPEFLTYFNYEAQQDKSGLPNDRFSAERPEGSISTLTIQRTEQRDSAMYRCASSSTRQGSTEAFFGQGTRLTVV.

The chain carries TRBV6-6 and TRBJ1-1, with D unclear. V was pared by 6 bases and J by 11 bases, with 16 bases between. Germline assignment: CDR1 MNHNY and CDR2 SVGAGI (reference sequence). The CDR3 is made up of 12 amino acids. CDR3 in amino acids: CASREPVSGAFF. Written as DNA, the CDR3 is TGTGCCAGCAGGGAGCCCGTGAGCGGGGCTTTCTTT.

This rearrangement joins TRBV5-1 to TRBJ1-4; 7 bases match TRBD1. Trimming cost V 2 bases and J 1 base; bases outside gene matches: 2. CDR3 length equals 15 residues. Per germline, CDR1 SGHRS and CDR2 YFSETQ. CDR3 loop: CASSLRTGTNEKLFF. The CDR3 bases are TGCGCCAGCAGCTTAAGGACAGGAACTAATGAAAAACTGTTTTTT.

This chain joins TRBV4-2 and TRBJ2-1, with 13 bases aligning to TRBD2. In germline, CDR1 is LGHNA, CDR2 YNFKEQ. V lost 0 bases and J lost 12; bases outside the gene matches: 14. The CDR3 runs to 18 residues. CDR3 region: CASSQERTSGGAWRGQFF. CDR3 DNA: TGTGCCAGCAGCCAAGAACGGACTAGCGGGGGCGCTTGGCGCGGGCAGTTCTTC.

In its sample, this clone was seen once. J is TRBJ2-1 and V is TRBV24-1, with TRBD1 matching 7 bases. The V segment lost 10 bases and the J segment 0 bases; nucleotides outside the gene matches: 5. The germline gives CDR1 KGHDR, CDR2 SFDVKD. This CDR3 is 14 amino acids long. This CDR3 reads CATKQGSSYNEQFF. CDR3 in DNA: TGTGCCACTAAACAGGGGAGCTCCTACAATGAGCAGTTCTTC.

The rearrangement links TRBV4-1 to TRBJ1-1; unclear D gene. Germline-derived CDR1 and CDR2 are MGHRA and YSYEKL. The germline V and J ends were trimmed by 1 base and 7 bases, with 10 bases remaining between them. This CDR3 has 13 residues. CDR3 amino acids: CASSQGIGGEAFF. CDR3 DNA: TGCGCCAGCAGCCAAGGGATCGGCGGTGAAGCTTTCTTT.

V gene TRBV7-2 combines with J gene TRBJ2-2, with 7 positions matching TRBD1. The CDR3 is 15 residues long. CDR1 is SGHTA, CDR2 FQGNSA, per germline. The V and J ends lost 1 base and 5 bases, in that order; junction bases with no gene match: 4. The CDR3 is CASSLVGQLTGELFF. The CDR3 DNA reads as TGTGCCAGCAGCTTAGTGGGACAGCTAACCGGGGAGCTGTTTTTT. Full variable domain (missing parts from reference TRBV7-2 and TRBJ2-2): GAGVSQSPSNKVTEKGKDVELRCDPISGHTALYWYRQSLGQGLEFLIYFQGNSAPDKSGLPSDRFSAERTGGSVSTLTIQRTQQEDSAVYLCASSLVGQLTGELFFGEGSRLTVL.

This clone has a handful of counts. The sample contains more than one DNA sequence encoding this CDR3. DNA of the CDR3: TGTGCCAGTAGTATCGGAGGGGCTGAAGCTTTCTTT. This translates into CASSIGGAEAFF. The chain recombines TRBV19 with TRBJ1-1, with D possibly TRBD1 on 5 matching bases. Trimming pared 3 bases from V and 6 bases from J, leaving 8 bases between. Germline V gene lookup returns CDR1 LNHDA and CDR2 SQIVND (reference sequence). The CDR3 consists of 12 residues.

The chain has TRBV10-3 and TRBJ1-2, with D uncertain. This CDR3 is 14 amino acids long. The germline V gene has CDR1 ENHRY and CDR2 SYGVKD. Trimming stripped 4 bases from V and 4 bases from J, with 13 bases between. CDR3 region: CAISGEGLAYGYTF. In DNA, the CDR3 is TGTGCCATCAGTGGGGAGGGTCTGGCCTATGGCTACACCTTC.

Here the CDR3 DNA reads TGTGCCATCGGCATCTCCTACGAGCAGTACTTC. Amino acid sequence: CAIGISYEQYF. The rearrangement links TRBV10-3 to TRBJ2-7; no clear D. This CDR3 spans 11 amino acids. CDR1 is ENHRY and CDR2 is SYGVKD in the germline V gene. The V gene lost 8 bases and the J gene lost 0 bases, with 5 bases spanning the gap.

This chain connects TRBV5-4 to TRBJ1-1; weak D call: TRBD1 (5 bases). The V gene's germline CDR1 is SGHNT and CDR2 YYREEE (reference sequence). The CDR3 length is 14 residues. The V gene lost 2 bases and the J gene lost 3 bases, with 11 bases spanning the gap. The CDR3 is CASSFPGGDTEAFF. The CDR3 DNA reads TGTGCCAGCAGCTTTCCGGGGGGGGACACTGAAGCTTTCTTT.

The genes are TRBV28 and TRBJ1-6; D gene uncertain. The CDR3 contains 14 residues. Trimming stripped 6 bases from V and 12 bases from J, with 18 bases between. Germline-derived CDR1 and CDR2 are MDHEN and SYDVKM. This CDR3 reads CASSLNVAGRPLHF. The CDR3 coding sequence is TGTGCCAGCAGCCTAAACGTGGCGGGCCGACCCCTCCACTTT.

J is TRBJ1-2 and V is TRBV18, with D possibly matching TRBD1 (5 bases). The CDR3 runs 13 residues. In germline, CDR1 is KGHSH, CDR2 LQKENI. V was clipped by 5 bases and J by 5 bases, with 12 bases between them. This CDR3 is CASSTRDEYGYTF. CDR3 sequence (DNA): TGTGCCAGCTCAACCAGGGATGAATATGGCTACACCTTC. Supplemented by reference TRBV18 and TRBJ1-2, the full variable domain reads NAGVMQNPRHLVRRRGQEARLRCSPMKGHSHVYWYRQLPEEGLKFMVYLQKENIIDESGMPKERFSAEFPKEGPSILRIQQVVRGDSAAYFCASSTRDEYGYTFGSGTRLTVV.

The rearrangement uses TRBV6-2 or TRBV6-3 and TRBJ2-4; the match to TRBD2 covers 7 bases. The CDR3 sequence is 17 residues long. Germline CDR1 and CDR2: MNHEY and SVGEGT. J lost 1 base, V lost 5 bases, and 11 bases had no gene match. CDR3 DNA sequence: TGTGCCAGCAGTCTCCACTACAAAGCGGGGGCCAAAAACATTCAGTACTTC. It yields the protein CASSLHYKAGAKNIQYF.

This chain connects TRBV29-1 to TRBJ2-5, with unresolved D. V lost 6 bases and J 2 bases, leaving 4 bases between the germline ends. This CDR3 contains 10 residues. Germline assignment: CDR1 SQVTM and CDR2 ANQGSEA. CDR3 sequence reads: CSVRQETQYF. In DNA, the CDR3 is TGCAGCGTGCGACAAGAGACCCAGTACTTC.

The chain links TRBV6-4 to TRBJ1-2, with 11 bases lining up with TRBD1. Per the germline V gene, CDR1 is MRHNA and CDR2 is SNTAGT. V shed 6 bases, J shed 10 bases, and the junction held 4 bases outside the gene matches. CDR3 length: 12 amino acids. The CDR3 nucleotides read TGTGCCAGCAGCGGGACAGGGGGACTCTACACCTTC. Protein product: CASSGTGGLYTF.

This sequence joins TRBV5-1 and TRBJ2-7, with TRBD2 identical over 7 bases. Germline CDR1 SGHRS, CDR2 YFSETQ. Losses at the gene ends were 7 bases for V and 3 bases for J; bases not matched to a gene: 7. The CDR3 sequence is 13 residues long. Written as DNA, the CDR3 is TGCGCCAGCCGGGAGGCAGGGAACTACGAGCAGTACTTC. The encoded protein is CASREAGNYEQYF.

This clone was observed a few times. V and J are TRBV7-6 and TRBJ1-4, with 7 bases identical to TRBD1. After removal of 8 bases from V and 8 bases from J, the junction contained 14 bases not matched to a gene. The CDR3 spans 15 residues. Germline V gene data show CDR1 as SGHVS and CDR2 as FNYEAQ. The CDR3 DNA reads as TGTGCCAGCGCGACGGGGGCGAAGACAGGGGAAAAACTGTTTTTT. Encoded protein: CASATGAKTGEKLFF.